The sample holds a few counts of the clone carrying this T cell receptor beta chain. The entry originates in a study of T cell repertoires in cytomegalovirus infection. TCRdb analysed the reads with MiXCR anew, one entry per CDR3 protein. The sample consists of about 680,000 distinct CDR3 sequences, 20% to 25% of them appearing once. Germline loops: CDR1 MNHNS, CDR2 SASEGT. Trimming pared 3 bases from V and 8 bases from J, leaving 13 bases between. The length of the CDR3 is 13 residues. Source material: CD8+ T cells from PBMCs. The chain links TRBV6-1 to TRBJ1-2; D call uncertain. This receptor was obtained from a human donor in good health (CMV status not recorded). Some clones in this sample may be carry-over from other donors' samples. CDR3 bases: TGTGCCAGCAGTGACTGGGAAGTGGAAGGCTACACCTTC. It encodes CASSDWEVEGYTF.